This is a list of T cell receptor beta chains from one sample in a study of T cell responses to AZD1222 COVID-19 vaccine. Data came from immunoSEQ multiplex PCR; TCRdb stores just in-frame clones and leaves some out. The profile shows about 140,000 clones, more than 85% of them singletons. Sample: peripheral blood, taken on day 0 of MenACWY control vaccination. The source is an adult in good health. Each CDR3 is given with its conserved first and last residue. A D gene is named only where the DNA matches it firmly. Expanded clones get a size class; other rows say once, few or many, or leave the size out.

NA NA 13 TRBJ1-6 TRBV4-1 TGCGCCAGCAGCCAAGATGGAAAATCACCCCTCCACTTT CASSQDGKSPLHF
NA NA 11 TRBJ1-1 TRBV20-1 TGCTCGGGGCGGGAGGACACTGAAGCTTTCTTT CSGREDTEAFF
NA NA 16 TRBJ1-4 TRBV19 TGTGCCAGTAGTATTGCGTCCGGGGGTTCTAATGAAAAACTGTTTTTT CASSIASGGSNEKLFF
NA TRBD2 13 TRBJ2-7 TRBV30 TGTGCCTGGGGGACTAGCGGGAACTACGAGCAGTACTTC CAWGTSGNYEQYF
NA NA 14 TRBJ1-1 TRBV3-1/TRBV3-2 TGTGCCAGCAGCCCTTCTTGGTCGGGCACTGAAGCTTTCTTT CASSPSWSGTEAFF
NA NA 14 TRBJ2-3 TRBV19 TGTGCCAGTACCAGGGACTTCTCCACAGATACGCAGTATTTT CASTRDFSTDTQYF
few NA 16 TRBJ1-3 TRBV7-2 TGTGCCAGCAGATGGACGCAGGGGTTCGCTGGAAACACCATATATTTT CASRWTQGFAGNTIYF
NA NA 13 TRBJ1-1 TRBV5-1 TGCGCCAGCAGCTTGCTGGGGTACACTGAAGCTTTCTTT CASSLLGYTEAFF
NA NA 13 TRBJ1-5 TRBV7-2 TGTGCCAGCAGCAAACAAGGGGTTCAGCCCCAGCATTTT CASSKQGVQPQHF
NA TRBD1 16 TRBJ2-7 TRBV5-5 TGTGCCAGCAGCTTGGGGGCAGGGGGTCCCACCTACGAGCAGTACTTC CASSLGAGGPTYEQYF
NA NA 15 TRBJ1-2 TRBV6-5 TGTGCCAGCAGTTACTCGAACAGGAAGGACTATGGCTACACCTTC CASSYSNRKDYGYTF
NA TRBD1 14 TRBJ1-1 TRBV6-2/TRBV6-3 TGTGCCAGCAGTAAACAGGGGAGAAGTACTGAAGCTTTCTTT CASSKQGRSTEAFF
NA NA 12 TRBJ1-3 TRBV3-1/TRBV3-2 TGTGCCAGCAGCTCCGGTGGCGACACCATATATTTT CASSSGGDTIYF
NA TRBD1 15 TRBJ1-6 TRBV18 TGTGCCAGCTCACCAGGACAGGGAGGGAATTCACCCCTCCACTTT CASSPGQGGNSPLHF
NA NA 15 TRBJ2-7 TRBV29-1 TGCAGCGTTGAAGATTACAGCGGCAGGGGATACGAGCAGTACTTC CSVEDYSGRGYEQYF
NA NA 12 TRBJ1-2 TRBV28 TGTGCCAGCACGAGACAGCTGGATGGCTACACCTTC CASTRQLDGYTF
NA NA 15 TRBJ2-3 TRBV6-2/TRBV6-3 TGTGCCAGCAGTTATAGGGGTGTGAGTACAGATACGCAGTATTTT CASSYRGVSTDTQYF
NA TRBD1 18 TRBJ2-6 TRBV28 TGTGCCAGCAGGGGGAGGACAGGGCTAAGGTCTGGGGCCAACGTCCTGACTTTC CASRGRTGLRSGANVLTF